This T cell receptor beta chain was sequenced during a study of identical twins. This clonotype was counted between two and nine times. What it recognizes is unknown. Through template switching, a universal primer site was introduced, and the cDNA contained unique molecular identifiers. TCRdb ran MiXCR on the 5' RACE reads and lists one entry per CDR3 protein. The data show 500,000 to 600,000 distinct CDR3 sequences, roughly 21% seen once. V lost 3 bases to trimming and J lost 1 base; unmatched junction nucleotides: 7. The germline CDR1 and CDR2 sequences are LGHNA and YNFKEQ. This CDR3 comprises 16 residues. Every sampled donor was Caucasian and healthy. General study findings and limits: Among monozygotic twins, out-of-frame TCR alpha sharing exceeded what models predicted.

These data were also filed under a second study, of T cells expressing NK-cell markers. That paper notes: Of the CD8+ T cells in roughly 6 donors, about 1.0-7.5% belonged to dominant NKG2C+ clonotypes.

The genes are TRBV4-2 and TRBJ2-3, with 7 bases that match TRBD2. This receptor was taken from a woman in her late teens or twenties in good health. The sequenced sample consisted of CD4+ T cells sorted from blood. The CDR3 bases are TGTGCCAGCAGCCAGGCCCGACTAGCCCGCACAGATACGCAGTATTTT. Amino acids: CASSQARLARTDTQYF.